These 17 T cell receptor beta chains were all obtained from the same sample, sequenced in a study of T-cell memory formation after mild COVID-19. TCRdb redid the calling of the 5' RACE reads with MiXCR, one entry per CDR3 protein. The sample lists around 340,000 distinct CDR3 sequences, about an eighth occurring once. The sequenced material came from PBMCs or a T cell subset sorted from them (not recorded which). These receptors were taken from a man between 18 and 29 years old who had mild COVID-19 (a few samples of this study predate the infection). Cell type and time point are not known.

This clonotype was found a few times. CDR3 protein: CASSYRVGLDPGANVLTF. CDR3 coding DNA: TGTGCCAGCAGCTACAGGGTGGGTTTGGACCCTGGGGCCAACGTCCTGACTTTC. J is TRBJ2-6 and V is TRBV7-9; a weak D match, TRBD1 (6 bases). The CDR3 sequence is 18 residues long. In germline, CDR1 is SEHNR, CDR2 FQNEAQ (reference sequence). The V gene lost 4 bases and the J gene lost 2 bases, with 18 bases spanning the gap. Full variable domain (outside the CDR3, taken from reference TRBV7-9 and TRBJ2-6): DTGVSQNPRHKITKRGQNVTFRCDPISEHNRLYWYRQTLGQGPEFLTYFQNEAQLEKSRLLSDRFSAERPKGSFSTLEIQRTEQGDSAMYLCASSYRVGLDPGANVLTFGAGSRLTVL.

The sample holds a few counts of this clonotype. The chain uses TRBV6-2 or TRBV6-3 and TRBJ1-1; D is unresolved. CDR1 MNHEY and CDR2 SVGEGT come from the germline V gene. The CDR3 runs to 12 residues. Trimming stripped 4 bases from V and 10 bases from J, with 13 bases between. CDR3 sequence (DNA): TGTGCCAGCAGTTCCCGCCCGGGGAGAGCTTTCTTT. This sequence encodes CASSSRPGRAFF.

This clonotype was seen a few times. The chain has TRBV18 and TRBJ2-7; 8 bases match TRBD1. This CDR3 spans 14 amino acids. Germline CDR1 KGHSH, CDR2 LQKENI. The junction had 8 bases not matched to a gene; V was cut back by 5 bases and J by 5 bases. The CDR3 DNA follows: TGTGCCAGCTCATCGACAGGGGCCGAAGACGAGCAGTACGTC. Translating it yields CASSSTGAEDEQYV.

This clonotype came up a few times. CDR3 coding DNA: TGTGCCAGCTCTCCTTCAGGGCGCCCATACTCTGGGGCCAACGTCCTGACTTTC. This sequence encodes CASSPSGRPYSGANVLTF. V gene TRBV6-1 combines with J gene TRBJ2-6, with D possibly being TRBD1 (5 bases). Germline CDR1 is MNHNS and CDR2 is SASEGT. The length of the CDR3 is 18 residues. Trimming shortened V by 8 bases and J by 0 bases, and 20 bases separated the two germline ends.

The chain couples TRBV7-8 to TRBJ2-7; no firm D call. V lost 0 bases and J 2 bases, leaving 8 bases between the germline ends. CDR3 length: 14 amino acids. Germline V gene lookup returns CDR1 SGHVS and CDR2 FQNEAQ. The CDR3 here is CASSLASRTYEQYV. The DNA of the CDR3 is TGTGCCAGCAGCTTAGCGTCCCGGACCTACGAGCAGTACGTC.

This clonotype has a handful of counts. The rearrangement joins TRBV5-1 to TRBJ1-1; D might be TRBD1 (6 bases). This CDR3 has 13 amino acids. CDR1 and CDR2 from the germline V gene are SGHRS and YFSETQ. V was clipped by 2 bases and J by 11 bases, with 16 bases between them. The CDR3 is CASSLKLDSKAFF. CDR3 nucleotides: TGCGCCAGCAGCTTAAAATTGGACAGTAAGGCTTTCTTT.

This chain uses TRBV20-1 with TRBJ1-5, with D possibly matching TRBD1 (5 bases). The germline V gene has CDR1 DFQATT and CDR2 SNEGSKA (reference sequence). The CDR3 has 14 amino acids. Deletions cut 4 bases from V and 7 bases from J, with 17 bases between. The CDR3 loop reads CSATDSYGGQPQHF. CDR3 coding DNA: TGCAGTGCTACCGATTCGTATGGGGGGCAGCCCCAGCATTTT.

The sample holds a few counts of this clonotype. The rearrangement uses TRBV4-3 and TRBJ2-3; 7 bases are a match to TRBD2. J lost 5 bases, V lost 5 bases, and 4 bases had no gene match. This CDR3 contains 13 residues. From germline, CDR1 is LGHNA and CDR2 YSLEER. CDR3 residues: CASSARGEDTQYF. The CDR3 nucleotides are TGCGCCAGCAGCGCCCGGGGGGAAGATACGCAGTATTTT.

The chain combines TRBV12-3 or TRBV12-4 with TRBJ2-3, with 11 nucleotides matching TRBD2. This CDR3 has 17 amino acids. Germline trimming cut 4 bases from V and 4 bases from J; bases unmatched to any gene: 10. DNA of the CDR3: TGTGCCAGCAGTTCCTATAGCGGGGGGGCTGGCGCAGATACGCAGTATTTT. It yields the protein CASSSYSGGAGADTQYF.

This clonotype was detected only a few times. The CDR3 reads CASSSGQGKNIQYF. The CDR3 DNA follows: TGTGCCAGCAGCTCGGGACAGGGGAAAAACATTCAGTACTTC. This rearrangement joins TRBV7-2 to TRBJ2-4; the match to TRBD1 covers 10 bases. From germline, CDR1 is SGHTA and CDR2 FQGNSA. The ends lost 4 bases at V and 4 bases at J; junction bases unmatched: 1. The CDR3 runs to 14 residues.

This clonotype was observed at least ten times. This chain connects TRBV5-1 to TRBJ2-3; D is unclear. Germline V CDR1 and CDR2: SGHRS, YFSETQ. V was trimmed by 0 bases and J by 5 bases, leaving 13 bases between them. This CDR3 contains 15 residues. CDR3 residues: CASSLGSSMEDTQYF. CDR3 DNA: TGCGCCAGCAGCTTGGGATCGTCAATGGAAGATACGCAGTATTTT. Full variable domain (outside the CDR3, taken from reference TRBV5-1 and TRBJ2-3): KAGVTQTPRYLIKTRGQQVTLSCSPISGHRSVSWYQQTPGQGLQFLFEYFSETQRNKGNFPGRFSGRQFSNSRSEMNVSTLELGDSALYLCASSLGSSMEDTQYFGPGTRLTVL.

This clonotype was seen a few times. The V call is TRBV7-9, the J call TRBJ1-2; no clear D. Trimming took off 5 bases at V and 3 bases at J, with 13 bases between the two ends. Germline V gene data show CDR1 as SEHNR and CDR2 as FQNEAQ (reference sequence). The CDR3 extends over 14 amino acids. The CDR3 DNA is TGTGCCAGCAGCCCAGAACCGGTGGACTATGGCTACACCTTC. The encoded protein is CASSPEPVDYGYTF.

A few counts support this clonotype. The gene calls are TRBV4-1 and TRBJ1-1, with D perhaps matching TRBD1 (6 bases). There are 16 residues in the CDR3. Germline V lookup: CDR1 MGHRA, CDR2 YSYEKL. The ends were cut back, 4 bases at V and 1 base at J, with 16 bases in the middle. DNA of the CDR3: TGCGCCAGCAGCCTAGACATGACAGGACCGAACACTGAAGCTTTCTTT. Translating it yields CASSLDMTGPNTEAFF.

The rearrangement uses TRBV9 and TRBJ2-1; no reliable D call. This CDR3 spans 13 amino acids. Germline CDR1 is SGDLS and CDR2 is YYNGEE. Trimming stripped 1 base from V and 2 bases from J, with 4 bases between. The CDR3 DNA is TGTGCCAGCAGCGTAACACCCTACAATGAGCAGTTCTTC. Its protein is CASSVTPYNEQFF.

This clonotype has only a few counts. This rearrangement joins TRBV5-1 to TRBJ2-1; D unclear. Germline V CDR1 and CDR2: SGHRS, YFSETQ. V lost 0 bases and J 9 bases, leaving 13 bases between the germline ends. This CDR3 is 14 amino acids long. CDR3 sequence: CASSLVERKGEQFF. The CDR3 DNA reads TGCGCCAGCAGCTTGGTCGAGAGGAAGGGTGAGCAGTTCTTC.

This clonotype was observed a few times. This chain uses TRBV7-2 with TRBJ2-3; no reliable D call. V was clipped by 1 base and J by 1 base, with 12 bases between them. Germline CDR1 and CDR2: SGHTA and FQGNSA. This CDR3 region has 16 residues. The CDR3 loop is CASSLVLTTGTDTQYF. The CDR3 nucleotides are TGTGCCAGCAGCTTAGTACTGACGACCGGCACAGATACGCAGTATTTT.

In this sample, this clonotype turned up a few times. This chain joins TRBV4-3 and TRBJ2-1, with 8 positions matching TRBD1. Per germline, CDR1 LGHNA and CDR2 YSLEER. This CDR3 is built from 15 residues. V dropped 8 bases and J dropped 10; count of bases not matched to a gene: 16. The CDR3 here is CASSPGAGGWGEQFF. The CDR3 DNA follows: TGCGCCAGCTCCCCCGGGGCAGGGGGCTGGGGGGAGCAGTTCTTC.